This TCR beta chain was recovered during a study of T cell responses to AZD1222 COVID-19 vaccine. Whole-study findings and limits: The donors showed a predominance of white British ancestry and of females, with possible underestimation of clonal diversity. Among vaccine-associated CD4 TCRs, coverage spanned spike, with dominance at 160-218 and 743-854. Spike-specific TCR breadth and depth were elevated following two AZD1222 doses. Repertoire sampling was restricted to post-peak T cell response timepoints.

Generated by immunoSEQ multiplex PCR, the TCRdb table keeps only in-frame clones and is missing some. The repertoire holds approximately 130,000 clones, with more than 85% as singletons. Details on this clone: Its specificity is not known.

Trimming stripped 5 bases from V and 0 bases from J, with 11 bases between. The CDR3 runs 15 residues. Germline CDR1 is LNHDA and CDR2 is SQIVND (reference sequence). The chain combines TRBV19 with TRBJ2-1; no definite D call. Sequencing was performed on peripheral blood, taken on day 0 of AZD1222 vaccination. This receptor was obtained from an adult in good health. CDR3 sequence: CASSGGLGSYNEQFF. The CDR3 region has the DNA TGTGCCAGTAGTGGCGGCTTAGGCTCCTACAATGAGCAGTTCTTC. The entire variable domain, with the rest obtained from reference TRBV19 and TRBJ2-1, is as follows: DGGITQSPKYLFRKEGQNVTLSCEQNLNHDAMYWYRQDPGQGLRLIYYSQIVNDFQKGDIAEGYSVSREKKESFPLTVTSAQKNPTAFYLCASSGGLGSYNEQFFGPGTRLTVL.